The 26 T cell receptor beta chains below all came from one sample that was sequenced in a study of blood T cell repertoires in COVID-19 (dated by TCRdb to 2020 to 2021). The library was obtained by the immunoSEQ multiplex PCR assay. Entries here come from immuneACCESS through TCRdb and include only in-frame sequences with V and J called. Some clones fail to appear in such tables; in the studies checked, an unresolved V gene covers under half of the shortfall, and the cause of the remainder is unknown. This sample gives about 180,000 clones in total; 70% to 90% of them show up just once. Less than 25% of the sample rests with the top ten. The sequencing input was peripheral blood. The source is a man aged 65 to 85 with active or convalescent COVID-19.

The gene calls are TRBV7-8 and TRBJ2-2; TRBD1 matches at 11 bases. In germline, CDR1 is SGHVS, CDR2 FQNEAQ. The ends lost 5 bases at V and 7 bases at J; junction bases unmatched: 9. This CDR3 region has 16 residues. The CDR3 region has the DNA TGTGCCAGCAGCCCCGGACAGGGGGCGTACGGCGGGGAGCTGTTTTTT. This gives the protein CASSPGQGAYGGELFF.

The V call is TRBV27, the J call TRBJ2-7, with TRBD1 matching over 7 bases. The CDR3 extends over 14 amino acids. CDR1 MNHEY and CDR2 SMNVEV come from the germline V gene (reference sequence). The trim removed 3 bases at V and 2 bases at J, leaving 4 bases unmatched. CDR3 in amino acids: CASSLRQGAYEQYF. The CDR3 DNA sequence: TGTGCCAGCAGTTTGAGGCAGGGGGCCTACGAGCAGTACTTC.

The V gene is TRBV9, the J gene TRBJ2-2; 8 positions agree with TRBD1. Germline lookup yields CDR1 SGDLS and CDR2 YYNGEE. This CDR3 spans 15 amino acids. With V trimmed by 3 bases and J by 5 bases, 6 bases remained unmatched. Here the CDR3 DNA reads TGTGCCAGCAGCGACACGGACAGGGTGACCGGGGAGCTGTTTTTT. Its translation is CASSDTDRVTGELFF.

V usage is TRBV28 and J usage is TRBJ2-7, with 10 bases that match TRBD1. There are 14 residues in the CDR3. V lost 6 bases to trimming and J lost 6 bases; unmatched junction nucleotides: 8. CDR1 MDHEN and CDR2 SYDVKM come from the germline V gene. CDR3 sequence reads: CASRTPGQGGEQYF. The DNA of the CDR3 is TGTGCCAGCAGGACCCCCGGACAGGGGGGCGAGCAGTACTTC.

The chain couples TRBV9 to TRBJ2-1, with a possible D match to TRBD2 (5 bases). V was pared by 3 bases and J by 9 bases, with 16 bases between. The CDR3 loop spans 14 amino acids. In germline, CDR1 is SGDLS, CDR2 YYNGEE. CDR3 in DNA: TGTGCCAGCAGCGCGGGATCCCCCACGGGTGAGCAGTTCTTC. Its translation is CASSAGSPTGEQFF.

The CDR3 region has the DNA TGCGCCAGCGGGCTAGCGGGAGCGTCCTACAATGAGCAGTTCTTC. It encodes CASGLAGASYNEQFF. V is TRBV5-1 and J is TRBJ2-1; 10 bases are shared with TRBD2. Per the germline V gene, CDR1 is SGHRS and CDR2 is YFSETQ. With V trimmed by 7 bases and J by 1 base, 5 bases remained unmatched. The CDR3 has 15 residues.

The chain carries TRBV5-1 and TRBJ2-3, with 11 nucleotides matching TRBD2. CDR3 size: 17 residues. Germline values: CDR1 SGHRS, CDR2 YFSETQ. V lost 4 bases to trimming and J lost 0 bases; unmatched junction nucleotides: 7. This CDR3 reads CASSRGLAGDSTDTQYF. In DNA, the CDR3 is TGCGCCAGCAGCCGAGGACTAGCGGGCGATAGCACAGATACGCAGTATTTT.

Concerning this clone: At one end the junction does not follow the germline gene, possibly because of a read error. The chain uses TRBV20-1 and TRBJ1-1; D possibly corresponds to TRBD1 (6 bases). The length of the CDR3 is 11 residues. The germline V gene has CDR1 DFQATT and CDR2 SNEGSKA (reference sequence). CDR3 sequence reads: CSGALPRGAGF. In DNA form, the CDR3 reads TGCAGTGGAGCCCTCCCGCGGGGGGCGGGCTTT.

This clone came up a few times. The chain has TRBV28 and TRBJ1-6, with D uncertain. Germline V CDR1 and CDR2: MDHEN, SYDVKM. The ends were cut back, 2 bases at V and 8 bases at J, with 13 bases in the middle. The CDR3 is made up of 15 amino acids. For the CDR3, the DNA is TGTGCCAGCAGTTTACCGACATATCCGGATTCACCCCTCCACTTT. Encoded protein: CASSLPTYPDSPLHF.

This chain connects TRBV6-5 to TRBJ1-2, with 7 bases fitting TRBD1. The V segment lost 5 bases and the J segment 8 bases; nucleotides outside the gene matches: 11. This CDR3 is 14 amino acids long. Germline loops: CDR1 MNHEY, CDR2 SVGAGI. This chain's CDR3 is CASSPGDRKGGYTF. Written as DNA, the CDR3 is TGTGCCAGCAGTCCGGGGGACAGAAAAGGAGGCTACACCTTC.

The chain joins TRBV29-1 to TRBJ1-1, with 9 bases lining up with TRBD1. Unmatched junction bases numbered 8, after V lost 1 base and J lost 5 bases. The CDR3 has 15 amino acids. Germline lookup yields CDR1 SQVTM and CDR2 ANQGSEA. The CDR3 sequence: CSVEGIQGARTEAFF. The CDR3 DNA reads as TGCAGCGTTGAAGGGATACAGGGGGCGCGTACTGAAGCTTTCTTT.

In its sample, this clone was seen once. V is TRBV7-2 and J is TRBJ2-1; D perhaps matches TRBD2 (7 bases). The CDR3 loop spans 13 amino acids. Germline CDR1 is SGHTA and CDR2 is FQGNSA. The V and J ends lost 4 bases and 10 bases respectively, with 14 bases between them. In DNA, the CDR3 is TGTGCCAGCAGCTCTAGAGGGGGGGGCGAGCAGTTCTTC. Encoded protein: CASSSRGGGEQFF.

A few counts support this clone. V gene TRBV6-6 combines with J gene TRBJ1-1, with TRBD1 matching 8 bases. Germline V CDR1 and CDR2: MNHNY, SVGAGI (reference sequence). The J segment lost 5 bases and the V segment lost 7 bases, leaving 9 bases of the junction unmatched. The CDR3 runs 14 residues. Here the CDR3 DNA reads TGTGCCAGCACGTCAGGGGGCGGATGGACTGAAGCTTTCTTT. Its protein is CASTSGGGWTEAFF.

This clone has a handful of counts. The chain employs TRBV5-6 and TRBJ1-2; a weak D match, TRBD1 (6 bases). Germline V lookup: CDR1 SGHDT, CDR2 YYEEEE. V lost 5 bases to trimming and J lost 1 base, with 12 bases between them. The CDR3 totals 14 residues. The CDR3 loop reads CASRGQGLNYGYTF. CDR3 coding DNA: TGTGCCAGCAGGGGGCAGGGGCTTAACTATGGCTACACCTTC.

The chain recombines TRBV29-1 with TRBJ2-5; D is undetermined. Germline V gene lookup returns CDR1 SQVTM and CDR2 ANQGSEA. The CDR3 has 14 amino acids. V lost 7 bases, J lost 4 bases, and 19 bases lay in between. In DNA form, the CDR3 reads TGCAGCGCTACCTCGCCCAGGCTCGGAGAGACCCAGTACTTC. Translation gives CSATSPRLGETQYF.

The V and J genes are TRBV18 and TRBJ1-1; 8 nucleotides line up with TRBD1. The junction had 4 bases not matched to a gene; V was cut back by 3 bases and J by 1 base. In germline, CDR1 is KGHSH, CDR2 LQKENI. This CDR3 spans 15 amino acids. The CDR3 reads CASSPLDRANTEAFF. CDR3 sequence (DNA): TGTGCCAGCTCACCGTTGGACAGGGCGAACACTGAAGCTTTCTTT.

The chain's CDR3 is CASTLAGSNTGELFF. In nucleotides, the CDR3 is TGTGCCAGCACCCTAGCGGGTTCGAACACCGGGGAGCTGTTTTTT. The rearrangement links TRBV6-5 to TRBJ2-2; 8 positions agree with TRBD2. V trimming: 7 bases; J trimming: 0 bases; junction bases outside the gene matches: 4. Germline lookup yields CDR1 MNHEY and CDR2 SVGAGI. This CDR3 is 15 amino acids long.

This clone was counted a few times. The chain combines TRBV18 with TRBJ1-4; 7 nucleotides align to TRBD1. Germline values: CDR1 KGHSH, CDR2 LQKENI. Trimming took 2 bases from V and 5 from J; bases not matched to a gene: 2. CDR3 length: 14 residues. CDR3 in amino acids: CASSPGQANEKLFF. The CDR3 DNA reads TGTGCCAGCTCACCAGGACAGGCCAATGAAAAACTGTTTTTT. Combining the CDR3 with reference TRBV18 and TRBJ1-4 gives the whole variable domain NAGVMQNPRHLVRRRGQEARLRCSPMKGHSHVYWYRQLPEEGLKFMVYLQKENIIDESGMPKERFSAEFPKEGPSILRIQQVVRGDSAAYFCASSPGQANEKLFFGSGTQLSVL.

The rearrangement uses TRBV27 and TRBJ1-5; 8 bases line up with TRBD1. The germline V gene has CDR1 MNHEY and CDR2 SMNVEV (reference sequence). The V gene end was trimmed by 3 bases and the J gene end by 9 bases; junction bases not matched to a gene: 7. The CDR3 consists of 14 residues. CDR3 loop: CASSFLRGRGPQHF. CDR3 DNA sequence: TGTGCCAGCAGTTTCCTCAGGGGGCGCGGGCCCCAGCATTTT.

Written as DNA, the CDR3 is TGTGCCAGCAGCGTAGCTCTAGCGGGAGAGGAGGAGACCCAGTACTTC. Amino acid sequence: CASSVALAGEEETQYF. The J gene is TRBJ2-5, the V gene TRBV9, with 10 bases that match TRBD2. From germline, CDR1 is SGDLS and CDR2 YYNGEE. The CDR3 covers 16 residues. Germline trimming cut 0 bases from V and 5 bases from J; bases unmatched to any gene: 7.

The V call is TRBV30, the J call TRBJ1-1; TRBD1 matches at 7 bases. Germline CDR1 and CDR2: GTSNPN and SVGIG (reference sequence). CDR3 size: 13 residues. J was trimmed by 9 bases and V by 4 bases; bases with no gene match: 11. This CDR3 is CAWTPDGTAKAFF. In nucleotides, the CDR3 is TGTGCCTGGACCCCTGACGGGACAGCGAAAGCTTTCTTT.

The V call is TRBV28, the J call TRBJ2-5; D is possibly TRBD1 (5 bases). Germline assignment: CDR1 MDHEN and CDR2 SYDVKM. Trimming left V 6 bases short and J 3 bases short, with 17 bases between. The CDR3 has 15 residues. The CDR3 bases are TGTGCCAGCAGCTGGGTAGGGGTCCCCGAAGAGACCCAGTACTTC. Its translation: CASSWVGVPEETQYF.

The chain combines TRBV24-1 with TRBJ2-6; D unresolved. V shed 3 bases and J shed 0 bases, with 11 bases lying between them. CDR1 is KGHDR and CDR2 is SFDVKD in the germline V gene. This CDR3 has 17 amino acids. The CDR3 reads CATSDLPQDSGANVLTF. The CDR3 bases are TGTGCCACCAGTGATCTCCCCCAGGACTCTGGGGCCAACGTCCTGACTTTC.

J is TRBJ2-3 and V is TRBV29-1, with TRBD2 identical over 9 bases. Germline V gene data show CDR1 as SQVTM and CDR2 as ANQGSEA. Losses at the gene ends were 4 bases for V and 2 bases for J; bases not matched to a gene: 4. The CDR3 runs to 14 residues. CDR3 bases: TGCAGCGTTGCTAGCGGGGCCGACACAGATACGCAGTATTTT. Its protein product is CSVASGADTDTQYF.

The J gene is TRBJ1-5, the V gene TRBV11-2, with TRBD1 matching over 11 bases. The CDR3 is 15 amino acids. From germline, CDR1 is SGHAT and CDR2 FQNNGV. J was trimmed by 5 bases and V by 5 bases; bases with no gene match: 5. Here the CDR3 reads CASSRTGGGDQPQHF. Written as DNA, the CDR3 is TGTGCCAGCAGCCGGACAGGGGGCGGGGATCAGCCCCAGCATTTT.

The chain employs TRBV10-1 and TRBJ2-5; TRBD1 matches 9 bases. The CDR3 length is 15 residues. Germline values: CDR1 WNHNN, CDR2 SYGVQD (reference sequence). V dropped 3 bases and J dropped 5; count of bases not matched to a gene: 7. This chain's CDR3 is CASSETGGRLETQYF. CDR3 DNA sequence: TGCGCCAGCAGTGAAACAGGGGGCAGGTTGGAGACCCAGTACTTC.